Listed below are T cell receptor beta chains from one sample, sequenced in a study of shared clonotypes between healthy human individuals. Profiled with immunoSEQ multiplex PCR; TCRdb holds only in-frame clones, not every one. The data contain nearly 600,000 clones, around 95% of them seen just once; the ten biggest clones take up about 0.11%. Input material: naive CD8+ T cells sorted from blood. These receptors all stem from a woman aged 30 to 39 in good health. The CDR3 runs from the conserved cysteine through the conserved F or W. The D gene is left open where the match is weak. Size is stated for part of the rows, as once, few or many counts, or as a class when the clone is expanded.

j_call d_call v_call cdr3_length clone_size cdr3_aa cdr3_nt
TRBJ1-2 . TRBV5-4 17 . CASSFISLPGHLYGYTF TGTGCCAGCAGCTTCATTTCCCTACCGGGACACTTATATGGCTACACCTTC
TRBJ1-1 . TRBV5-4 15 . CASSLGGSSHTEAFF TGTGCCAGCAGCTTGGGAGGGTCGAGTCACACTGAAGCTTTCTTT
TRBJ2-7 . TRBV5-8 13 . CASRSPGAGEQYF TGTGCCAGCCGGAGCCCGGGGGCAGGGGAGCAGTACTTC
TRBJ2-1 . TRBV5-1 14 . CASSPGPHLPEQFF TGCGCCAGCAGCCCCGGGCCCCACCTCCCGGAGCAGTTCTTC
TRBJ2-5 TRBD1 TRBV6-1 14 . CASSELGQGQTQYF TGTGCCAGCAGTGAATTGGGACAGGGACAGACCCAGTACTTC
TRBJ1-1 TRBD1 TRBV28 15 once CASSSPTGPNTEAFF TGTGCCAGCAGTTCCCCGACAGGGCCGAACACTGAAGCTTTCTTT
TRBJ2-1 . TRBV7-9 15 . CASRPTGTDYNEQFF TGTGCCAGCAGACCCACCGGGACTGATTACAATGAGCAGTTCTTC
TRBJ2-7 . TRBV5-1 15 . CASSSPGGRTYEQYF TGCGCCAGCAGCTCCCCAGGGGGGCGTACCTACGAGCAGTACTTC
TRBJ2-3 TRBD2 TRBV28 16 . CASSPGLAGEGDTQYF TGTGCCAGCAGCCCGGGACTAGCGGGAGAGGGAGATACGCAGTATTTT
TRBJ2-5 . TRBV6-5 14 . CASSLPGIQETQYF TGTGCCAGCAGTCTCCCGGGAATCCAAGAGACCCAGTACTTC
TRBJ2-7 . TRBV7-9 14 . CASSLGRQTYEQYF TGTGCCAGCAGCTTAGGGCGGCAAACCTACGAGCAGTACTTC
TRBJ2-7 TRBD2 TRBV9 14 . CASSPTSSGYEQYF TGTGCCAGCAGCCCGACTAGCTCCGGCTACGAGCAGTACTTC
TRBJ2-7 . TRBV7-7 13 . CASSLGDSYEQYF TGTGCCAGCAGCTTAGGCGATAGCTACGAGCAGTACTTC
TRBJ1-5 TRBD1 TRBV7-9 15 . CASSPQGAGNQPQHF TGTGCCAGCAGCCCCCAGGGGGCAGGCAATCAGCCCCAGCATTTT
TRBJ2-1 . TRBV13 15 . CASSLGGLISNEQFF TGTGCCAGCAGCTTAGGAGGGTTGATTAGTAATGAGCAGTTCTTC
TRBJ2-3 TRBD2 TRBV25-1 15 . CASRRSGTITDTQYF TGTGCCAGCAGGAGGTCAGGGACTATCACAGATACGCAGTATTTT
TRBJ2-7 . TRBV7-2 14 . CASSLEGSFYEQYF TGTGCCAGCAGCTTAGAGGGCAGCTTCTACGAGCAGTACTTC
TRBJ1-1 . TRBV11-2 12 . CASSYGGTEAFF TGTGCCAGCAGCTATGGGGGCACTGAAGCTTTCTTT
TRBJ2-7 . TRBV9 14 . CASSARDTPNEQYF TGTGCCAGCAGCGCTCGGGACACCCCTAACGAGCAGTACTTC
TRBJ2-5 . TRBV7-6 16 . CASSLAERPYQETQYF TGTGCCAGCAGCCTAGCCGAACGACCGTACCAAGAGACCCAGTACTTC
TRBJ1-4 . TRBV28 15 . CASSLRTFPYEKLFF TGTGCCAGCAGTTTACGGACCTTCCCCTATGAAAAACTGTTTTTT
TRBJ2-1 . TRBV21-1 14 . CASSNEEPVLEQFF TGTGCCAGCAGCAACGAAGAACCGGTTTTGGAGCAGTTCTTC
TRBJ2-7 TRBD2 TRBV27 15 . CASSFGGSGSYEQYF TGTGCCAGCAGTTTTGGGGGTAGCGGGAGCTACGAGCAGTACTTC
TRBJ2-1 TRBD1 TRBV4-1 16 once CASSHPGTGGRNEQFF TGCGCCAGCAGCCACCCCGGGACAGGGGGTAGAAATGAGCAGTTCTTC
TRBJ1-1 . TRBV7-9 14 few CASVPGALLTEAFF TGTGCCAGCGTCCCCGGCGCGCTCCTCACTGAAGCTTTCTTT
TRBJ2-5 TRBD2 TRBV10-3 15 . CAISSLAGGQETQYF TGTGCCATCAGTTCACTAGCGGGGGGCCAAGAGACCCAGTACTTC
TRBJ2-1 TRBD2 TRBV27 15 . CASSPATSGSPEQFF TGTGCCAGCAGTCCTGCGACTAGCGGGAGCCCTGAGCAGTTCTTC
TRBJ1-2 . TRBV15 9 . CARAGGYTF TGTGCCCGGGCAGGCGGCTACACCTTC
TRBJ2-7 TRBD1 TRBV4-1 15 . CASSLTRTGVIEQYF TGCGCCAGCAGCCTCACCCGGACAGGGGTGATCGAGCAGTACTTC
TRBJ1-5 . TRBV7-9 12 . CASSLKNQPQHF TGTGCCAGCAGCTTAAAGAATCAGCCCCAGCATTTT
TRBJ2-7 TRBD1 TRBV7-6 14 . CASSTPDRAYEQYF TGTGCCAGCAGCACACCGGACAGGGCCTACGAGCAGTACTTC
TRBJ2-2 . TRBV9 12 . CASSVRAGELFF TGTGCCAGCAGCGTAAGGGCGGGGGAGCTGTTTTTT
TRBJ1-1 . TRBV28 14 . CASSPGGENTEAFF TGTGCCAGCAGTCCAGGAGGGGAGAACACTGAAGCTTTCTTT
TRBJ1-6 . TRBV28 16 . CASRHKTGYYNSPLHF TGTGCCAGCAGGCATAAGACAGGATACTACAATTCACCCCTCCACTTT
TRBJ2-7 TRBD1 TRBV13 16 . CASSFTWTGASNEQYF TGTGCCAGCAGCTTTACCTGGACAGGGGCGAGCAACGAGCAGTACTTC
TRBJ2-2 . TRBV16 15 . CASSQSGQPAGELFF TGTGCCAGCAGCCAATCCGGGCAGCCTGCCGGGGAGCTGTTTTTT
TRBJ1-4 TRBD1 TRBV9 15 . CASSATGATNEKLFF TGTGCCAGCAGCGCCACAGGGGCAACTAATGAAAAACTGTTTTTT
TRBJ2-5 . TRBV7-3 15 . CASSLTRAVEETQYF TGTGCCAGCAGCTTAACTAGGGCCGTGGAAGAGACCCAGTACTTC
TRBJ2-7 . TRBV19 17 . CASSISPAVTVAYEQYF TGTGCCAGTAGTATAAGCCCCGCTGTTACGGTAGCCTACGAGCAGTACTTC
TRBJ2-1 TRBD2 TRBV10-2 15 . CASSDPSGIWDEQFF TGCGCCAGCAGCGACCCTAGCGGGATCTGGGATGAGCAGTTCTTC